A selection of T cell receptor beta chains follows, all from one sample in a study of CD8 T cells in ankylosing spondylitis. TCRdb analysed the 5' RACE reads with MiXCR anew, one entry per CDR3 protein. The sample shows about 700,000 distinct CDR3 sequences, around a fifth of them seen only once. Source material: blood, either unsorted or a sorted T cell fraction (not recorded which). The receptors were sampled from a male donor with ankylosing spondylitis. Each CDR3 is given with its conserved first and last residue. The D gene is left open where the match is weak. Size values are once, few and many counts, or a class for expanded clones, and some rows have none.

CDR3: CASSIQGQGTQYF; DNA: TGTGCCAGTAGTATTCAGGGACAGGGGACCCAGTACTTC; J: TRBJ2-5; V: TRBV19; D: TRBD1; size: few
CDR3: CASSHQGPLYNEQFF; DNA: TGTGCCAGCAGTCATCAAGGGCCTCTCTACAATGAGCAGTTCTTC; J: TRBJ2-1; V: TRBV11-2; D: -; size: few
CDR3: CASRDQNNEQFF; DNA: TGTGCCAGCAGGGACCAGAACAATGAGCAGTTCTTC; J: TRBJ2-1; V: TRBV2; D: -; size: -
CDR3: CASSGPGLAGVADTQYF; DNA: TGTGCCAGCAGTGGTCCGGGACTAGCGGGAGTAGCAGATACGCAGTATTTT; J: TRBJ2-3; V: TRBV12-3/TRBV12-4; D: TRBD2; size: many
CDR3: CASSLAGSNEKLFF; DNA: TGTGCCAGCAGTTTGGCAGGATCTAATGAAAAACTGTTTTTT; J: TRBJ1-4; V: TRBV28; D: -; size: few
CDR3: CSAPRTSGRPQYEQYF; DNA: TGCAGTGCTCCCCGGACTAGCGGGAGGCCCCAGTACGAGCAGTACTTC; J: TRBJ2-7; V: TRBV20-1; D: TRBD2; size: -
CDR3: CASSWGPLQGTGASGNTIYF; DNA: TGCGCCAGCAGCTGGGGGCCCCTACAGGGAACTGGGGCCTCTGGAAACACCATATATTTT; J: TRBJ1-3; V: TRBV5-1; D: -; size: few
CDR3: CASRTTHNEQFF; DNA: TGCGCCAGTCGGACTACCCACAATGAGCAGTTCTTC; J: TRBJ2-1; V: TRBV10-2; D: -; size: few
CDR3: CASSYRLTDEQFF; DNA: TGCGCCAGCAGCTACCGACTAACTGATGAGCAGTTCTTC; J: TRBJ2-1; V: TRBV4-3; D: -; size: few
CDR3: CASRQGGETQYF; DNA: TGTGCCAGCAGACAGGGGGGAGAGACCCAGTACTTC; J: TRBJ2-5; V: TRBV2; D: TRBD1; size: -
CDR3: CASSRKDGSGELFF; DNA: TGTGCCAGCAGTCGAAAGGACGGCTCCGGGGAGCTGTTTTTT; J: TRBJ2-2; V: TRBV6-1; D: -; size: -
CDR3: CASSQTLPPGELFF; DNA: TGTGCCAGCAGTCAGACTCTCCCTCCCGGGGAGCTGTTTTTT; J: TRBJ2-2; V: TRBV6-1; D: -; size: -
CDR3: CASSLGGGTSGRQETQYF; DNA: TGTGCCAGCAGCTTAGGAGGTGGGACTAGCGGGCGCCAAGAGACCCAGTACTTC; J: TRBJ2-5; V: TRBV11-1; D: TRBD2; size: -
CDR3: CASSLEWRSTDTQYF; DNA: TGTGCCAGCAGTTTAGAGTGGCGGAGCACAGATACGCAGTATTTT; J: TRBJ2-3; V: TRBV12-3/TRBV12-4; D: -; size: few
CDR3: CAISDERYSNQPQHF; DNA: TGTGCCATCAGTGATGAAAGATATAGCAATCAGCCCCAGCATTTT; J: TRBJ1-5; V: TRBV10-3; D: -; size: -
CDR3: CASSGGDRDYEQYF; DNA: TGTGCCAGCAGCGGCGGGGACAGAGACTACGAGCAGTACTTC; J: TRBJ2-7; V: TRBV12-3/TRBV12-4; D: -; size: few
CDR3: CASSLSRTSGNPYEQYF; DNA: TGTGCCAGCAGCTTGTCCCGCACTAGCGGGAACCCCTACGAGCAGTACTTC; J: TRBJ2-7; V: TRBV5-5; D: TRBD2; size: few
CDR3: CASSFSGNHNEQFF; DNA: TGTGCCAGCAGCTTTTCAGGGAACCACAATGAGCAGTTCTTC; J: TRBJ2-1; V: TRBV11-1; D: -; size: -
CDR3: CSARDWGTDPLHRTDTQYF; DNA: TGCAGTGCTAGAGATTGGGGGACGGATCCTCTACACCGCACAGATACGCAGTATTTT; J: TRBJ2-3; V: TRBV20-1; D: -; size: -
CDR3: CASSLAVYNEQFF; DNA: TGTGCCAGCAGTTTGGCAGTCTACAATGAGCAGTTCTTC; J: TRBJ2-1; V: TRBV12-3/TRBV12-4; D: -; size: many